Described below is a single T cell receptor beta chain sequence and its context. The donors comprised healthy bone marrow donors. CDR1 and CDR2 (germline): SGHVS, FNYEAQ. Trimming left V 1 base short and J 2 bases short, with 13 bases between. The CDR3 covers 16 residues. This sample is part of a study of cytomegalovirus exposure and HLA in healthy donors. The PCR used 60 Vbeta and 13 Jbeta primers. Clones were read by immunoSEQ multiplex PCR, and TCRdb kept only the in-frame ones, dropping some. The table has around 94,000 clones, about 69% seen once; the top ten hold about 4.9%. This chain joins TRBV7-6 and TRBJ2-3, with a possible D match to TRBD2 (6 bases). The sequence was collected from a human donor in good health. Input material: PBMCs. The CDR3 DNA follows: TGTGCCAGCAGCTTAGGGAGCGGGCCCTCCACAGATACGCAGTATTTT. It is translated as CASSLGSGPSTDTQYF.